This TCR beta chain was obtained from a study of cytomegalovirus exposure and HLA in healthy donors. Study-level background: Most genotyped donors, around 78% of about 400, had Caucasian-associated genetic ancestry.

13 Jbeta primers and 60 Vbeta primers were used for the PCR. The table came from immunoSEQ multiplex PCR; TCRdb's copy has only in-frame clones and leaves some out. In the table there are 150,000 to 200,000 clones, 9.5% of which are singletons. Study-wide findings and caveats: The study designated 150 to 200 TCR beta chains cytomegalovirus-associated. When analyzed later, a missense DCLRE1C variant was found to be linked to TCR beta V- and J-gene trimming.

Comment on this clone: Its antigen is unidentified.

The sequencing sample was made of PBMCs. The receptor's source is a woman between 25 and 40 years old in good health and CMV-seropositive.

CDR3 sequence reads: CASSHGAGGPGNEQFF. CDR3 DNA: TGTGCCAGCAGCCACGGAGCGGGAGGGCCTGGAAATGAGCAGTTCTTC. The chain employs TRBV7-9 and TRBJ2-1; 10 bases agree with TRBD2. CDR3 length: 16 amino acids. V gave up 5 bases and J gave up 7 bases; unmatched junction bases: 11. Germline loops: CDR1 SEHNR, CDR2 FQNEAQ (reference sequence). The whole variable domain, filled in from reference TRBV7-9 and TRBJ2-1, reads DTGVSQNPRHKITKRGQNVTFRCDPISEHNRLYWYRQTLGQGPEFLTYFQNEAQLEKSRLLSDRFSAERPKGSFSTLEIQRTEQGDSAMYLCASSHGAGGPGNEQFFGPGTRLTVL.